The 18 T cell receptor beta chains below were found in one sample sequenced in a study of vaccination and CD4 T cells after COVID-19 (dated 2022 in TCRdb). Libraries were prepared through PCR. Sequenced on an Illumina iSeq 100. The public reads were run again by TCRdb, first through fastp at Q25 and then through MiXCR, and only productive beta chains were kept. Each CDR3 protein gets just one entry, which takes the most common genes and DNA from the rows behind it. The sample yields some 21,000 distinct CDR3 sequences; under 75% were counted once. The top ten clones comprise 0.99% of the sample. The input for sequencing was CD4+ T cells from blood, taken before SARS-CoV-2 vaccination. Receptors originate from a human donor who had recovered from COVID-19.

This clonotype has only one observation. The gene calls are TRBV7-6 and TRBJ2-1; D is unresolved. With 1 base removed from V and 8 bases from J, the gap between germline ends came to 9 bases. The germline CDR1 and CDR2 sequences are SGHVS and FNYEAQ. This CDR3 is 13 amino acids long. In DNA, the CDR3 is TGTGCCAGCAGCTTAGGTTATAGGGATGAGCAGTTCTTC. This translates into CASSLGYRDEQFF.

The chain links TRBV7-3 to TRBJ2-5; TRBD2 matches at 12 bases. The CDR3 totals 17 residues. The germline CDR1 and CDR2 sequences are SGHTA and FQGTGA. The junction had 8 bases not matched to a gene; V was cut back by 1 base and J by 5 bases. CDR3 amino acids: CASSLKASGRAGETQYF. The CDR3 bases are TGTGCCAGCAGCTTAAAGGCTAGCGGGAGGGCCGGTGAGACCCAGTACTTC.

CDR3 amino acids: CASSKGPGSYNSPLHF. As DNA, the CDR3 is TGTGCCAGCAGCAAGGGGCCAGGCTCCTATAATTCACCCCTCCACTTT. The chain is built from TRBV21-1 and TRBJ1-6; no check of the table's D call, TRBD1, against the DNA was made. TRBV21-1 is classified as a pseudogene. The CDR3 extends over 16 amino acids.

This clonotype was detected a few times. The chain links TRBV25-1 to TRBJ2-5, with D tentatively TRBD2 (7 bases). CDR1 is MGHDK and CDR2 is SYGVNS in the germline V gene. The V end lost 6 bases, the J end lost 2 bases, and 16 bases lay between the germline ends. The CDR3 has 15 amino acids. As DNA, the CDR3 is TGTGCCAGCAGCCCCCGGGGGGCTGGGCAAGAGACCCAGTACTTC. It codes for CASSPRGAGQETQYF. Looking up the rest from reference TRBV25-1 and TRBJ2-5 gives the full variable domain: EADIYQTPRYLVIGTGKKITLECSQTMGHDKMYWYQQDPGMELHLIHYSYGVNSTEKGDLSSESTVSRIRTEHFPLTLESARPSHTSQYLCASSPRGAGQETQYFGPGTRLLVL.

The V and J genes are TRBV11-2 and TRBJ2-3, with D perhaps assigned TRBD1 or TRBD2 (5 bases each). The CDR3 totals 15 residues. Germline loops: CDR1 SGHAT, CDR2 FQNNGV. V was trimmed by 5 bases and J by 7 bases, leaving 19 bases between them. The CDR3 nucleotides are TGTGCCAGCAGCCAGTCTAGGGGAGAAGGGTATACGCAGTATTTT. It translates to CASSQSRGEGYTQYF.

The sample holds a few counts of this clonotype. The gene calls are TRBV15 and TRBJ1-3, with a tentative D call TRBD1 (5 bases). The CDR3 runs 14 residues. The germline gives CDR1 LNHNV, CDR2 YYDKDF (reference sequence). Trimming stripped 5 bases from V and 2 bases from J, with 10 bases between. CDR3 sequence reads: CATSRGVAGNTIYF. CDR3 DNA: TGTGCCACCAGCCGGGGGGTGGCTGGAAACACCATATATTTT.

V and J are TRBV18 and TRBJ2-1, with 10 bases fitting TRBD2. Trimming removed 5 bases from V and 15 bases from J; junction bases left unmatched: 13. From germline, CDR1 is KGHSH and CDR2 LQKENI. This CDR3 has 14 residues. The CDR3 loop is CASSSVLAGERRFF. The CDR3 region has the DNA TGTGCCAGCTCATCGGTGCTAGCGGGAGAACGTCGGTTCTTC.

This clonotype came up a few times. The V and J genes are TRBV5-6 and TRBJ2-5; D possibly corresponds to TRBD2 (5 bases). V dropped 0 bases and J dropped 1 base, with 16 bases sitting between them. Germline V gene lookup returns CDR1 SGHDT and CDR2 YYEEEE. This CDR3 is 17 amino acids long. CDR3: CASSLGRTRGRQETQYF. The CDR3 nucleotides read TGTGCCAGCAGCTTGGGCCGGACCCGGGGTCGCCAAGAGACCCAGTACTTC.

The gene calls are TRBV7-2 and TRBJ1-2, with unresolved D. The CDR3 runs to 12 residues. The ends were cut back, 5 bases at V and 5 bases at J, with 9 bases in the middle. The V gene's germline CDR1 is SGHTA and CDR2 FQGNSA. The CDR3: CASSPIGYGYTF. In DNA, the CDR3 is TGTGCCAGCAGCCCAATAGGGTATGGCTACACCTTC. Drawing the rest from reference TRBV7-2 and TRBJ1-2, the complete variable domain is GAGVSQSPSNKVTEKGKDVELRCDPISGHTALYWYRQSLGQGLEFLIYFQGNSAPDKSGLPSDRFSAERTGGSVSTLTIQRTQQEDSAVYLCASSPIGYGYTFGSGTRLTVV.

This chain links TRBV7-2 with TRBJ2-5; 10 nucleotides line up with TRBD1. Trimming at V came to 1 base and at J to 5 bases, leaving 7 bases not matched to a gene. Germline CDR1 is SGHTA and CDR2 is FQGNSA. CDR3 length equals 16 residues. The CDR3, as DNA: TGTGCCAGCAGCTTAGTTTTCGGACAGGGGGAGGAGACCCAGTACTTC. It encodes CASSLVFGQGEETQYF.

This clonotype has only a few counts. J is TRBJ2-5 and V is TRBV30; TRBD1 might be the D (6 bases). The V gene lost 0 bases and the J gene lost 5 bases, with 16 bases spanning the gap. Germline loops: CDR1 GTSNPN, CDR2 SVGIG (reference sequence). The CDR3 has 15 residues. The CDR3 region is CAWSVSQGWMETQYF. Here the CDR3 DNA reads TGTGCCTGGAGTGTCAGCCAGGGGTGGATGGAGACCCAGTACTTC.

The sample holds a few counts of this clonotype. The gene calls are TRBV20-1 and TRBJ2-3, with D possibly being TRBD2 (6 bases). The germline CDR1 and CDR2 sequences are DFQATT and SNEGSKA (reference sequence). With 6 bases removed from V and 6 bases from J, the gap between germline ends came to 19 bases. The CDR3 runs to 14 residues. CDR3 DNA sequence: TGCAGTGCCCACCGCCCGGGAGAGGGGGATACGCAGTATTTT. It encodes CSAHRPGEGDTQYF.

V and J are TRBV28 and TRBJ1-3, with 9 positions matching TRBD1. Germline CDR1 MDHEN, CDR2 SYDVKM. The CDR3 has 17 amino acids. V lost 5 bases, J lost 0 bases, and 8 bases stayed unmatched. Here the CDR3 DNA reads TGTGCCAGCAGTAGACCGGGACAGGGACACTCTGGAAACACCATATATTTT. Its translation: CASSRPGQGHSGNTIYF.

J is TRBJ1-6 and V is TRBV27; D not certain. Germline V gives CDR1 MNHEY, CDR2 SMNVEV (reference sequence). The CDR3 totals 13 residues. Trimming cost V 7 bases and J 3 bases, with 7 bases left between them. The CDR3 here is CASKPRYNSPLHF. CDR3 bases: TGTGCCAGCAAACCCCGCTATAATTCACCCCTCCACTTT.

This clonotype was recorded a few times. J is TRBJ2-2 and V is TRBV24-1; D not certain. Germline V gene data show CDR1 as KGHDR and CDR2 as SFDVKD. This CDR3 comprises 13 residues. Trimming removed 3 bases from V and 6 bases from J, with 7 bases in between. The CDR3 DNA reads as TGTGCCACCAGTGATATTCCCTCCGGGGAGCTGTTTTTT. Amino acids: CATSDIPSGELFF.

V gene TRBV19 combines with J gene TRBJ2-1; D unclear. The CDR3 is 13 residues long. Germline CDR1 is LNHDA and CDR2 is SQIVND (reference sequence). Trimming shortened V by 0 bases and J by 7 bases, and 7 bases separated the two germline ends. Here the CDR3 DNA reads TGTGCCAGTAGTATAGACCCGGCAAATGAGCAGTTCTTC. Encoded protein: CASSIDPANEQFF.

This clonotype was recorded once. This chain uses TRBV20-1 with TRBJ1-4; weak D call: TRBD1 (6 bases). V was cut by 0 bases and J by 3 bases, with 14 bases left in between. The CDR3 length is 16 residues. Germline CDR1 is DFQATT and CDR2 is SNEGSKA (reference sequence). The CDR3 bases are TGCAGTGCTAGAGACGCAGGGGTCGTGTCTAATGAAAAACTGTTTTTT. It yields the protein CSARDAGVVSNEKLFF.

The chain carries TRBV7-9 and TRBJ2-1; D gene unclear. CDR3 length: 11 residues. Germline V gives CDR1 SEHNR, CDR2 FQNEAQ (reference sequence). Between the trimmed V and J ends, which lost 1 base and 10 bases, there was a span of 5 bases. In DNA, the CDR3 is TGTGCCAGCAGCTTAGATGTGGAGCAGTTCTTC. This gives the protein CASSLDVEQFF.